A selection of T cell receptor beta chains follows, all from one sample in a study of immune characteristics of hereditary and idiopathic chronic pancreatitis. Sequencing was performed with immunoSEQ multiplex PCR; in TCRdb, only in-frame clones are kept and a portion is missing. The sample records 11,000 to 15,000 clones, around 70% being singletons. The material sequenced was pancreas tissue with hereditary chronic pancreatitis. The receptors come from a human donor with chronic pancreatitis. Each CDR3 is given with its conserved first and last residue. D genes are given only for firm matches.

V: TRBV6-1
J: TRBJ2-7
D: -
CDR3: CASSEASDGSYEQYF

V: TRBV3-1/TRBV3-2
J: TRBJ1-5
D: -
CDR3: CASSHSTGSQPQHF

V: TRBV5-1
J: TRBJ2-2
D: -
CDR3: CASSLTTGELFF

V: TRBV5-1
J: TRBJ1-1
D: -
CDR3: CASSLARETEAFF

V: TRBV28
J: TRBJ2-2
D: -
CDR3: CASSPSFGELFF

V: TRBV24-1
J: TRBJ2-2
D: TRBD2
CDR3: CATSGATGTSGKDGELFF

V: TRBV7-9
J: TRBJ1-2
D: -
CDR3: CASSLTDYGYTF

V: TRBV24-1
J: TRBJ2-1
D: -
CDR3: CATSDLQGGRNEQFF

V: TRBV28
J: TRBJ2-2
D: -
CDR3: CASTNTGELFF

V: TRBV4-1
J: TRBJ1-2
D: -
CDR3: CASSQDRAARDNGYTF

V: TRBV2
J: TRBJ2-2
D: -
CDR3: CASSVQLGELFF

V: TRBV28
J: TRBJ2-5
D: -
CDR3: CASSLVRGTQYF

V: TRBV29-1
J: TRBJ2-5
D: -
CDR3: CSVEGLGIRAQYF

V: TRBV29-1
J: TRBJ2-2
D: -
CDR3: CSVEVLAGELFF

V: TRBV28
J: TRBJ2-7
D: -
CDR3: CASSLNEKRVTYEQYF

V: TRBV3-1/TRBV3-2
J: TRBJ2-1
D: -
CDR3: CASSQDIGTNEQFF

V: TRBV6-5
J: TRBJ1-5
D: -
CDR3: CASKRGGNQPQHF

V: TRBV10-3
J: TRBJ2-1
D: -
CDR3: CAISEWQSSYNEQFF

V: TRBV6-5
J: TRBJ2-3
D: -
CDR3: CASSQGEPDTQYF

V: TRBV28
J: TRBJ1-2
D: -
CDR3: CASSYYHGYTF

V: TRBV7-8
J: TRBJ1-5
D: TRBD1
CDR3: CASSPGQGSNQPQHF

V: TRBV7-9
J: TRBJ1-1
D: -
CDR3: CASSPEGGTEAFF

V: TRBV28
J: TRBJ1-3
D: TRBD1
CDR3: CASSLGQGFGNTIYF

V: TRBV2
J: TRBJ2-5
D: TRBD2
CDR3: CASTMLREGETQYF

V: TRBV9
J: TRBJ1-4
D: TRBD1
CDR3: CASSPTGGGEKLFF

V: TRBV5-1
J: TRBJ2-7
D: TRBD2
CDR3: CASSLVAGRGSYEQYF

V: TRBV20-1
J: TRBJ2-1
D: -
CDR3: CSASPLRGRSYNEQFF

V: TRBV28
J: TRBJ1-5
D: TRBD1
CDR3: CASSTFGQGQGQPQHF

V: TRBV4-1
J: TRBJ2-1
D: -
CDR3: CASSQEAREQFF

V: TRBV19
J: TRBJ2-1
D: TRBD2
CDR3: CASSVGTSGRMRDEQFF

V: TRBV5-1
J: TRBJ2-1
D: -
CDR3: CASSLAYNEQFF

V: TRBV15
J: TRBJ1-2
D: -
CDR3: CATSIQNYGYTF

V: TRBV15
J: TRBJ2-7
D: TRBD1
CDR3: CATSREQGVPYEQYF

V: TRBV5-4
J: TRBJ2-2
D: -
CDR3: CASSEEGGTPTGELFF

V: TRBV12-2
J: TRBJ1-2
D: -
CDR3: CASRPRRGYTF

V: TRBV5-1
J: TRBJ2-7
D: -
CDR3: CASSSGTPRGEQYF

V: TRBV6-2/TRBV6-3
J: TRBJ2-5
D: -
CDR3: CASSLGRAAYQETQYF